This T cell receptor beta chain was recorded in a study of metastatic and nonmetastatic thyroid tumors. General study points: Across blood and tumor, TCR beta diversity in malignant thyroid tumors was reportedly significantly higher than in benign nodules.

Per germline, CDR1 LNHNV and CDR2 YYDKDF (reference sequence). The CDR3 spans 15 residues. V shed 0 bases and J shed 1 base, with 7 bases lying between them. Each patient came to thyroid surgery without any prior treatment (of any kind). This clone was seen at least ten times. Its antigen is unidentified. Through MiXCR, TCRdb re-clonotyped the PCR reads. The sample includes 25,000 to 35,000 clones, 3.5% to 5% of them seen just once. The source of this sequence is a female donor with papillary thyroid cancer or a benign thyroid nodule (not recorded which). Some clones in this sample may be carry-over from other donors' samples. V and J are TRBV15 and TRBJ1-3; perhaps TRBD1 as D (5 bases). Sequencing used blood. CDR3 residues: CATSRDSGSGNTIYF. DNA of the CDR3: TGTGCCACCAGCAGAGATTCAGGGTCTGGAAACACCATATATTTT.